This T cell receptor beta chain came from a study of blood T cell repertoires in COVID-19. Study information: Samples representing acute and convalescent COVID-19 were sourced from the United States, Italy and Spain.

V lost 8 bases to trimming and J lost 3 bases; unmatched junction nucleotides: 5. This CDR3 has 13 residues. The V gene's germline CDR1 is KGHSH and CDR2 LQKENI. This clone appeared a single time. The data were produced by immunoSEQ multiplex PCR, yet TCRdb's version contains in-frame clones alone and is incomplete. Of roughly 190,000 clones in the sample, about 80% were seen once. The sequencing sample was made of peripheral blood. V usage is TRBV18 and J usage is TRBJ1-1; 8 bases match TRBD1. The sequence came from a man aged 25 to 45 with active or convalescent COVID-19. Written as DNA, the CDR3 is TGTGCCAGCCGGACAGGGAAGGACACTGAAGCTTTCTTT. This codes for CASRTGKDTEAFF.